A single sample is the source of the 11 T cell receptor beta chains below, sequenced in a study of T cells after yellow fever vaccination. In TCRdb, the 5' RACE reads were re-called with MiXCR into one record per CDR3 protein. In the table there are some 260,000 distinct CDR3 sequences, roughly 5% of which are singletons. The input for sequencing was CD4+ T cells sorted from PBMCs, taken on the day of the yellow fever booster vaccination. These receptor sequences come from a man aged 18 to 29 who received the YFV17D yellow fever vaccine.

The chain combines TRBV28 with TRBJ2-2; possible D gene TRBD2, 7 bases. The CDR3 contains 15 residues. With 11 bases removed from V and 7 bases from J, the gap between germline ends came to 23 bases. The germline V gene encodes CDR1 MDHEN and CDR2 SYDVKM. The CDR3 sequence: CASSPGGRRGGELFF. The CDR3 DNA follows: TGTGCCTCCTCCCCCGGGGGGCGGAGGGGCGGGGAGCTGTTTTTT. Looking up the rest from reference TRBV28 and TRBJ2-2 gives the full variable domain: DVKVTQSSRYLVKRTGEKVFLECVQDMDHENMFWYRQDPGLGLRLIYFSYDVKMKEKGDIPEGYSVSREKKERFSLILESASTNQTSMYLCASSPGGRRGGELFFGEGSRLTVL.

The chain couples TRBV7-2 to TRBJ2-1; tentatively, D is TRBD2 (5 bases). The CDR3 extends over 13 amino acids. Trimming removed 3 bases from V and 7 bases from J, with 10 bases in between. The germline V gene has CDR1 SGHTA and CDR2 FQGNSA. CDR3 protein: CASSFLRANEQFF. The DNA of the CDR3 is TGTGCCAGCAGCTTTCTGAGGGCTAATGAGCAGTTCTTC.

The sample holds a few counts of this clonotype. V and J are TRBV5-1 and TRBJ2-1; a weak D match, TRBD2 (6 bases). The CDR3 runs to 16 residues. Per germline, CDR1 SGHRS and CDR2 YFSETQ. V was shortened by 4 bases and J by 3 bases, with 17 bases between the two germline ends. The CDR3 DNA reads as TGCGCCAGCAGCCCCGCCGGGGGACGAATCTACAATGAGCAGTTCTTC. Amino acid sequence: CASSPAGGRIYNEQFF.

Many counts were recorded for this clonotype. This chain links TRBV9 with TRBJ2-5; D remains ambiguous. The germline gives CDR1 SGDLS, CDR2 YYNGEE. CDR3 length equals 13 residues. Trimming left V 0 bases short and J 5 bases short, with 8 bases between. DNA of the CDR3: TGTGCCAGCAGCGTAGGGGCCGTGGAGACCCAGTACTTC. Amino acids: CASSVGAVETQYF.

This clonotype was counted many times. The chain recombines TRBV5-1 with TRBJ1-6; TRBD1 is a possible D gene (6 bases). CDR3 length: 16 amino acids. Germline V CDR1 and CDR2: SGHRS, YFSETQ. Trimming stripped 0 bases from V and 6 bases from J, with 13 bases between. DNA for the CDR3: TGCGCCAGCAGCTTGGATCAGGGGTCGCCTAATTCACCCCTCCACTTT. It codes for CASSLDQGSPNSPLHF.

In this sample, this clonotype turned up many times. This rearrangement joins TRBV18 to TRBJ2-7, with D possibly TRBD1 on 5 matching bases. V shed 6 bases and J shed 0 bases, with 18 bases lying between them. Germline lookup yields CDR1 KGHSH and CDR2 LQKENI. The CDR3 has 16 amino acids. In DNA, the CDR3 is TGTGCCAGCTCGAGTGGCTTAGTCAGGGACTCCTACGAGCAGTACTTC. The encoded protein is CASSSGLVRDSYEQYF.

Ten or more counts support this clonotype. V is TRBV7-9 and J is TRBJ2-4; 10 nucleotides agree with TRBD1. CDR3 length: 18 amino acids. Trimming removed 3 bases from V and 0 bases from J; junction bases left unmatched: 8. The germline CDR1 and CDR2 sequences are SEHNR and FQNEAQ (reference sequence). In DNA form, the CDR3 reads TGTGCCAGCAGCTTCGGACAGGGGGACCCAATAGCCAAAAACATTCAGTACTTC. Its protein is CASSFGQGDPIAKNIQYF.

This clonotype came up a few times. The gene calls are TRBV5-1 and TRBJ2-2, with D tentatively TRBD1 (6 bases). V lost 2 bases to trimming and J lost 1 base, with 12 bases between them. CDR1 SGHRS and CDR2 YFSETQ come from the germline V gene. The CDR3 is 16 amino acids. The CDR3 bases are TGCGCCAGCAGCTTCACGGACAGTGAGAACACCGGGGAGCTGTTTTTT. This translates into CASSFTDSENTGELFF.

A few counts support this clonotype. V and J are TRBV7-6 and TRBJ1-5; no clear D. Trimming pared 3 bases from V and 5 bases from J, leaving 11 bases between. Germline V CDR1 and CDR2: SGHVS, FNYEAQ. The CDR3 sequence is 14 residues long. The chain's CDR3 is CASSLGPIDQPQHF. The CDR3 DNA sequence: TGTGCCAGCAGCTTGGGCCCTATAGATCAGCCCCAGCATTTT.

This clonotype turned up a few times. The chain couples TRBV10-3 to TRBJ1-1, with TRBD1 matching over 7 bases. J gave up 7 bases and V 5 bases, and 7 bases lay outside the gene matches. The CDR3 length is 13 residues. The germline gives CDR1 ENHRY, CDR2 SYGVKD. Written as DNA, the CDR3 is TGTGCCATCAGTCAGGACAGGACCTTTGAAGCTTTCTTT. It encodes CAISQDRTFEAFF.

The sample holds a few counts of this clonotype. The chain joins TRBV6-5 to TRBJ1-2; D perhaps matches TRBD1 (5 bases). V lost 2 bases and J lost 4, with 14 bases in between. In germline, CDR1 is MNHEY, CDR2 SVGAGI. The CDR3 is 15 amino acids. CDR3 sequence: CASSYVGAAGYGYTF. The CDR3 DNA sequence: TGTGCCAGCAGTTACGTCGGGGCGGCGGGCTATGGCTACACCTTC.